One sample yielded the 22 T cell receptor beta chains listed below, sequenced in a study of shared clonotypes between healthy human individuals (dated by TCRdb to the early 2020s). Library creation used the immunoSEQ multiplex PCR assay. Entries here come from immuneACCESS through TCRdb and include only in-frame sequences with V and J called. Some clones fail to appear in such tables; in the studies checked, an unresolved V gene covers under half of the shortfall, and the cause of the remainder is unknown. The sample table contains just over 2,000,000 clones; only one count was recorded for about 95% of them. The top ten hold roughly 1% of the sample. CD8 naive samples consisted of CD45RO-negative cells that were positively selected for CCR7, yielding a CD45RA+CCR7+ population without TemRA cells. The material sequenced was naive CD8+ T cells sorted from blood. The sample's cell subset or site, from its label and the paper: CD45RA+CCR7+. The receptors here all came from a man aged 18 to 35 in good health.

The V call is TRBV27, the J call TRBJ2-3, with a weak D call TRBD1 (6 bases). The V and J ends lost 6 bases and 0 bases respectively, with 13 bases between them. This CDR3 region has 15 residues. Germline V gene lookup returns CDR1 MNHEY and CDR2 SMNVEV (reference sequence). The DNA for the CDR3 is TGTGCCAGCAGATTCGGACAGCTAAGCACAGATACGCAGTATTTT. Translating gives CASRFGQLSTDTQYF.

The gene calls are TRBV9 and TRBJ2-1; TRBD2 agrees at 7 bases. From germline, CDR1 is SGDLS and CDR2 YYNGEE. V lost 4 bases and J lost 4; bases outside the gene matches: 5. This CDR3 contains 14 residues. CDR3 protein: CASSLAAVYNEQFF. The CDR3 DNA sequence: TGTGCCAGCAGCCTAGCGGCGGTGTACAATGAGCAGTTCTTC.

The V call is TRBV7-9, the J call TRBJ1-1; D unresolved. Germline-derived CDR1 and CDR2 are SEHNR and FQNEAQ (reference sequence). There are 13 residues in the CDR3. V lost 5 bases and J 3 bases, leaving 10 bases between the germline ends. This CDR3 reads CASSVPGDTEAFF. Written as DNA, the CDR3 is TGTGCCAGCAGCGTACCGGGCGACACTGAAGCTTTCTTT.

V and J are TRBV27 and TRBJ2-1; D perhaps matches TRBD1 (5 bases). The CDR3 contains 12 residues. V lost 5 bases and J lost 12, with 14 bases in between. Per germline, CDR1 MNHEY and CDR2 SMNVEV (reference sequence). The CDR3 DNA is TGTGCCAGCAGTCTTCCGTCTCAGGGGCAGTTCTTC. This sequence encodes CASSLPSQGQFF.

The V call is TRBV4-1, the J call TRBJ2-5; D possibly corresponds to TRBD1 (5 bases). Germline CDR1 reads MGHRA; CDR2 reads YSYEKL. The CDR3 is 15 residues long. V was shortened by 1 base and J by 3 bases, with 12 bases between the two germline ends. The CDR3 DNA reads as TGCGCCAGCAGCCAAGTGGCCAGGGTAGAAGAGACCCAGTACTTC. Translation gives CASSQVARVEETQYF.

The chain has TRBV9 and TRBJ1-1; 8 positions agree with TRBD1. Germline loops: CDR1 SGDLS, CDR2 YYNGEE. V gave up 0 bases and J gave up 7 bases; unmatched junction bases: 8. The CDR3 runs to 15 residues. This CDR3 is CASSVAGQGAGEAFF. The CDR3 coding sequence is TGTGCCAGCAGCGTAGCCGGCCAGGGGGCAGGTGAAGCTTTCTTT.

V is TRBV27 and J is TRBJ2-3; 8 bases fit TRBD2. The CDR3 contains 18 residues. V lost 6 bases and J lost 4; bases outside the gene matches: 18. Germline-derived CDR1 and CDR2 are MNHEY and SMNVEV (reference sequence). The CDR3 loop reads CASSPQPGGGFISDTQYF. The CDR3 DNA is TGTGCCAGCAGCCCACAACCCGGGGGGGGGTTTATCTCAGATACGCAGTATTTT.

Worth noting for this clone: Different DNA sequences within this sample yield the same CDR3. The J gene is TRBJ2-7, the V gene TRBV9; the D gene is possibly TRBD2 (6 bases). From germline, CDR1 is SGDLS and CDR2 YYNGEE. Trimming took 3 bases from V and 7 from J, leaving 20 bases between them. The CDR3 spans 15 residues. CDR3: CASSASGTGLREQYF. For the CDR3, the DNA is TGTGCCAGCAGCGCCTCCGGGACTGGACTGAGGGAGCAGTACTTC.

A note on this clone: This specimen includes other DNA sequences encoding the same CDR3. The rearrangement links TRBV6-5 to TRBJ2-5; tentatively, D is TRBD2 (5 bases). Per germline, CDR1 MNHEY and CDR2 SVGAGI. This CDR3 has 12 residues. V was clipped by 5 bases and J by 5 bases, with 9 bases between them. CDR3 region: CASSGLGETQYF. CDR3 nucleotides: TGTGCCAGCAGTGGACTGGGGGAGACCCAGTACTTC.

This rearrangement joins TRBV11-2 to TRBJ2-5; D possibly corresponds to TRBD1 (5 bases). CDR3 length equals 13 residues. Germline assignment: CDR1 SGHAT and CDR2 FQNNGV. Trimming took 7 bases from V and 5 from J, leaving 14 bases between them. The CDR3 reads CASTPAGFETQYF. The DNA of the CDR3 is TGTGCCAGCACCCCGGCAGGGTTCGAGACCCAGTACTTC.

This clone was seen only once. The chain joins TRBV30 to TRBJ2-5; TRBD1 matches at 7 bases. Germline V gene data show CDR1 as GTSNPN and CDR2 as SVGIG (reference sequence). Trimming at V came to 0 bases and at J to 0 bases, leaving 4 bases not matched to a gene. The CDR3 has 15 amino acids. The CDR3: CAWSVRDRDQETQYF. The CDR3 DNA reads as TGTGCCTGGAGTGTTCGAGACAGGGACCAAGAGACCCAGTACTTC.

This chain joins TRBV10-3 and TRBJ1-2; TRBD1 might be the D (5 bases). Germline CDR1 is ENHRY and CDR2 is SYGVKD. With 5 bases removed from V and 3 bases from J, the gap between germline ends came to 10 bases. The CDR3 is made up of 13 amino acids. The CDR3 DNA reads TGTGCCATCAGTCCGGGGGACGACTATGGCTACACCTTC. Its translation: CAISPGDDYGYTF.

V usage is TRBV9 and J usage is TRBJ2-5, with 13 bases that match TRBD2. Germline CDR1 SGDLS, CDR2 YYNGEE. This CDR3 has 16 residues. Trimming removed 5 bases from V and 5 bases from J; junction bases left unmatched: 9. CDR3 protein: CASSEGLAGERETQYF. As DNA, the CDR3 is TGTGCCAGCAGTGAAGGACTAGCGGGAGAGAGGGAGACCCAGTACTTC. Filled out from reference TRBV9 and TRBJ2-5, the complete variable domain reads DSGVTQTPKHLITATGQRVTLRCSPRSGDLSVYWYQQSLDQGLQFLIQYYNGEERAKGNILERFSAQQFPDLHSELNLSSLELGDSALYFCASSEGLAGERETQYFGPGTRLLVL.

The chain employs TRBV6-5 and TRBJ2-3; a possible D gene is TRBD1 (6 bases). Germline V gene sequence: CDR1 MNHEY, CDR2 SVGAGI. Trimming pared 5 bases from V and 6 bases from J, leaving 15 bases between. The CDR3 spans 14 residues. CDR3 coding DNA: TGTGCCAGCAGTCCGTCCACAGGGACCGATACGCAGTATTTT. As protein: CASSPSTGTDTQYF.

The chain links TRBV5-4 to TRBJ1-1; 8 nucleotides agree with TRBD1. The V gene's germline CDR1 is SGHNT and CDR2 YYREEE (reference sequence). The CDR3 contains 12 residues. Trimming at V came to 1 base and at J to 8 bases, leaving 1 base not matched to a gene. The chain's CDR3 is CASSLTGGEAFF. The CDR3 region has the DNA TGTGCCAGCAGCTTGACAGGGGGAGAAGCTTTCTTT.

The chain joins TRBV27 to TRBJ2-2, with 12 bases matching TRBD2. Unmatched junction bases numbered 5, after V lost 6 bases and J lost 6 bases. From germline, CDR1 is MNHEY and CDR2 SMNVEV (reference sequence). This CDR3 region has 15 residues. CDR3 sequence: CASSRTSGVPGELFF. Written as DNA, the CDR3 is TGTGCCAGCAGCCGGACTAGCGGGGTTCCCGGGGAGCTGTTTTTT.

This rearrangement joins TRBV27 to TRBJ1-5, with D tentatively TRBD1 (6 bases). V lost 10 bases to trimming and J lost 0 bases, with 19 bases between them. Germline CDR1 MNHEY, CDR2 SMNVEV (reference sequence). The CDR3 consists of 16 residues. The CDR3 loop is CATSRGGAYSNQPQHF. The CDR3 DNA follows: TGTGCCACATCTCGAGGGGGGGCGTATAGCAATCAGCCCCAGCATTTT.

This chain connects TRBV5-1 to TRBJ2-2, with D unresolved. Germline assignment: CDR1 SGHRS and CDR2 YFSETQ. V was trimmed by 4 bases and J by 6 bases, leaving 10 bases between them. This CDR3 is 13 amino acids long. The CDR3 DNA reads TGCGCCAGCAGCGCCGAGGACGCCGGGGAGCTGTTTTTT. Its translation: CASSAEDAGELFF.

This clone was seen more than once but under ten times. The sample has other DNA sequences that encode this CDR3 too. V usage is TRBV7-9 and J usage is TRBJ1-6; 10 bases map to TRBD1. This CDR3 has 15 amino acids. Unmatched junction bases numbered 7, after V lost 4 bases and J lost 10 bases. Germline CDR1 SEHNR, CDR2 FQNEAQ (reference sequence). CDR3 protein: CASSSTGTGDSPLHF. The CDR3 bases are TGTGCCAGCAGCTCGACCGGGACAGGGGACTCACCCCTCCACTTT.

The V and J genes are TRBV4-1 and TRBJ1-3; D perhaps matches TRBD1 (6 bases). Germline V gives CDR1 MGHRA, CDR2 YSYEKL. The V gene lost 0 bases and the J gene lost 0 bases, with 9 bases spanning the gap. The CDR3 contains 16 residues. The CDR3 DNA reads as TGCGCCAGCAGCCAAGACGGACAGAACTCTGGAAACACCATATATTTT. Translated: CASSQDGQNSGNTIYF.

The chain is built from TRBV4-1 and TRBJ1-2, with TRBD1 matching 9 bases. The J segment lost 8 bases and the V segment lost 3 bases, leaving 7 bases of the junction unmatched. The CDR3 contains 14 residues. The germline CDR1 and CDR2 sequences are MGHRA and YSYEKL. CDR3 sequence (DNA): TGCGCCAGCAGCCAGGAGGGACAGGGAAGGGGCTACACCTTC. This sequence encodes CASSQEGQGRGYTF.

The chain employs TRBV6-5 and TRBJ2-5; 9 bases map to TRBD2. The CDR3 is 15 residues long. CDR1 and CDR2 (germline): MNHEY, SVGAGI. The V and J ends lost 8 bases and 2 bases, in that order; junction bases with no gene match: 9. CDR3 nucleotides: TGTGCCAGCGCCCTCGCGGGGGGGATTCAAGAGACCCAGTACTTC. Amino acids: CASALAGGIQETQYF.